This TCR beta chain was sequenced during a study of cytomegalovirus exposure and HLA in healthy donors. About the research overall: In a later analysis, the 130 or so validation repertoires were reported to have used the same platform as the roughly 600 first-cohort repertoires. Whole-study results and caveats: The CMV antigen specificity of three CMV-associated chains was confirmed through in vitro analysis. Researchers counted approximately 160 TCR beta chains as cytomegalovirus-associated.

With respect to this clone: Its antigen is not known.

Sequenced by immunoSEQ multiplex PCR; TCRdb stores in-frame clones only, minus some. Of 85,000 to 120,000 clones listed, roughly 95% are singletons. This CDR3 contains 16 residues. Germline V lookup: CDR1 ENHRY, CDR2 SYGVKD. V was clipped by 0 bases and J by 2 bases; unmatched bases: 4. Input material: PBMCs. The chain combines TRBV10-3 with TRBJ2-7; 10 bases map to TRBD2. This TCR came from a woman between 18 and 29 years old in good health and CMV-seronegative. CDR3 amino acids: CAISESGAGGPYEQYF. The CDR3 coding sequence is TGTGCCATCAGTGAGTCGGGAGCGGGAGGGCCCTACGAGCAGTACTTC.